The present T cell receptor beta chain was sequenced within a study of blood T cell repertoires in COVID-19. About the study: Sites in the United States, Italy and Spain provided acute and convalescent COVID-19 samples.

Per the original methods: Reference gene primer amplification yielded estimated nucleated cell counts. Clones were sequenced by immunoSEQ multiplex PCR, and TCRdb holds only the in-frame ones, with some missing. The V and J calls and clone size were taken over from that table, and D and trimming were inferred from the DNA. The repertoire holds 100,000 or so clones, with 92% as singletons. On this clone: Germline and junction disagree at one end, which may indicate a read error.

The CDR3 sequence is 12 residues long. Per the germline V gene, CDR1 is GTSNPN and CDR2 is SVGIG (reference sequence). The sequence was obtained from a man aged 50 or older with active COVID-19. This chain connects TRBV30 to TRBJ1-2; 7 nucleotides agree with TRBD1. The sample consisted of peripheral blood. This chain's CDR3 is CAWSVGGQRASF. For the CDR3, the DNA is TGTGCCTGGAGTGTTGGGGGACAGCGCGCATCATTC.